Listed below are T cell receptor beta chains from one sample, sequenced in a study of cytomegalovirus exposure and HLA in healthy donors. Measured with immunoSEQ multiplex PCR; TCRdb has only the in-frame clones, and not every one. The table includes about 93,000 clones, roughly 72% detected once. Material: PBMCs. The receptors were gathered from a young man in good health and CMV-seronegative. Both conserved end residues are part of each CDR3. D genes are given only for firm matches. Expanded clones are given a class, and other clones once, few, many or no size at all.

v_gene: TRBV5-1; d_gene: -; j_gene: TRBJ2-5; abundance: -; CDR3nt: TGCGCCAGCAGCCCACTCTCCCAAGAGACCCAGTACTTC; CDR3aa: CASSPLSQETQYF
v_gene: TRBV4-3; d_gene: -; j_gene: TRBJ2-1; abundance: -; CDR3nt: TGCGCCAGCAGCCAAGTGGAGAGTCGGGAGCAGTTCTTC; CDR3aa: CASSQVESREQFF
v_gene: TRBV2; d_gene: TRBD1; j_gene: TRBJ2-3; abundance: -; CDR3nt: TGTGCCAGCAGTGAATTGTCAGGGGGAGCAGATACGCAGTATTTT; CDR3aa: CASSELSGGADTQYF
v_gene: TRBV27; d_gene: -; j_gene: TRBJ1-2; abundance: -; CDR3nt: TGTGCCAGCAGGAAAAGCCGTGACAGGGGCTACACCTTC; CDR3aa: CASRKSRDRGYTF
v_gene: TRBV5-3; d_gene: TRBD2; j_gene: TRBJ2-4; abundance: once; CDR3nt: TGTGCCAGAAGCTTTTTGACTAGCGGGGGGCCGGGACTAGCCAAAAACATTCAGTACTTC; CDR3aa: CARSFLTSGGPGLAKNIQYF
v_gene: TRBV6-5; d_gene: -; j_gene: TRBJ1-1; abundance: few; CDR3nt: TGTGCCAGCAGTTACTCAGAGGGGGAATATGAAGCTTTCTTT; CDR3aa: CASSYSEGEYEAFF
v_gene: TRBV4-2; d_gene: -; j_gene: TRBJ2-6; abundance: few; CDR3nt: TGTGCCAGCAGCCAAGATGGGACAACTGGGGCCAACGTCCTGACTTTC; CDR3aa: CASSQDGTTGANVLTF
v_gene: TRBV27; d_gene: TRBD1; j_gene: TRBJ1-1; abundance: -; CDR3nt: TGTGCCAGAGAATTCACCGGGACAGCGAACACTGAAGCTTTCTTT; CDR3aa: CAREFTGTANTEAFF
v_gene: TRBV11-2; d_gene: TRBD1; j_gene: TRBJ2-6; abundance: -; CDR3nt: TGTGCCAGCAGCCATAATCCGGGACAGTCTGGGGCCAACGTCCTGACTTTC; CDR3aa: CASSHNPGQSGANVLTF
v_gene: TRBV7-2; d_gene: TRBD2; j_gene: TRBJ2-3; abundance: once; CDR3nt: TGTGCCAGCAGCTTCATAAGAGCGGGAGGGGCGCTACTTACAGATACGCAGTATTTT; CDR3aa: CASSFIRAGGALLTDTQYF
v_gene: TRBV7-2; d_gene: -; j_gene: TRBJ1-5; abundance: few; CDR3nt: TGTGCCAGCAGCTTAGAGCTGTATAGCAATCAGCCCCAGCATTTT; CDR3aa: CASSLELYSNQPQHF
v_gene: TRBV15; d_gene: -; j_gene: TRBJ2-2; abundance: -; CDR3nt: TGTGCCACCAGCAGAGTTGGCGGGGCCCGAACCGGGGAGCTGTTTTTT; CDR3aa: CATSRVGGARTGELFF
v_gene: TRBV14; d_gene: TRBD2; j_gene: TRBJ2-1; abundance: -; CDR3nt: TGTGCCAGCAGGCAAACTAGCGGTTCCTACAATGAGCAGTTCTTC; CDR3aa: CASRQTSGSYNEQFF
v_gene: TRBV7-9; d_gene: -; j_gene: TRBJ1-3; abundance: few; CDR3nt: TGTGCCAGCAGCGCCCGGAACACCATATATTTT; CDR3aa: CASSARNTIYF
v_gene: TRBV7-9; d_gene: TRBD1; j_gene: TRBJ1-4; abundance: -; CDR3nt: TGTTCCAGCAGCTTAGCGGGGACAGGGTATGAAAAACTGTTTTTT; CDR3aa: CSSSLAGTGYEKLFF
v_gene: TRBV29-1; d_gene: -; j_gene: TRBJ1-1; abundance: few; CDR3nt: TGCAGCGTTGATACTACGGGGAGGACTGAAGCTTTCTTT; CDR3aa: CSVDTTGRTEAFF
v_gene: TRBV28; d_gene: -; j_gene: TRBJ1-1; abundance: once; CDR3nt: TGTGCCAGCAGTTTAGTCAGACAAAACACTGAAGCTTTCTTT; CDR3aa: CASSLVRQNTEAFF